Sequencing of this T cell receptor (beta chain) was carried out in a study of blood T cell repertoires in COVID-19. About the study: Donors in the United States, Italy and Spain gave samples during acute or convalescent COVID-19. The cDNA or gDNA used as material had been derived from T cells, B-cell-depleted T cells, or PBMCs.

Some clones are missing from TCRdb's copy, which holds only in-frame ones; the method was immunoSEQ multiplex PCR. The repertoire holds hundreds of thousands of clones, with roughly 85% as singletons. Sequenced sample: peripheral blood. The sequence was obtained from a woman younger than 30 who had recovered from COVID-19.

The CDR3 bases are TGCGCCAGCAGTGACGGGACTGAGAATGAAAAACTGTTTTTT. This gives the protein CASSDGTENEKLFF. The chain has TRBV5-1 and TRBJ1-4, with D possibly matching TRBD1 (5 bases). The germline V gene encodes CDR1 SGHRS and CDR2 YFSETQ. The CDR3 has 14 residues. V lost 5 bases and J lost 5, with 13 bases in between.